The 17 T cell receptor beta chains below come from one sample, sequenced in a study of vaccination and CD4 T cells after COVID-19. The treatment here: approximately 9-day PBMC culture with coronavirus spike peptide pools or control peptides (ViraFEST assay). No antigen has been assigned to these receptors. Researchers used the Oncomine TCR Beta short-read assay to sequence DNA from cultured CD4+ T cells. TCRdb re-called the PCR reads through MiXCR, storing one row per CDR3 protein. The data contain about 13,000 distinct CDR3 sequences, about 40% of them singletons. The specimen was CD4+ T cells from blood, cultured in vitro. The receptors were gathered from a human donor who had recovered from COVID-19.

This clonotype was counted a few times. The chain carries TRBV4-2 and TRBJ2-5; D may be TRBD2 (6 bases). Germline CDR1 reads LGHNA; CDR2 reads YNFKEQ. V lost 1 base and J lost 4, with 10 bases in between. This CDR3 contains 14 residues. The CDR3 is CASSQAAGGETQYF. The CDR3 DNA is TGTGCCAGCAGCCAAGCGGCCGGGGGAGAGACCCAGTACTTC.

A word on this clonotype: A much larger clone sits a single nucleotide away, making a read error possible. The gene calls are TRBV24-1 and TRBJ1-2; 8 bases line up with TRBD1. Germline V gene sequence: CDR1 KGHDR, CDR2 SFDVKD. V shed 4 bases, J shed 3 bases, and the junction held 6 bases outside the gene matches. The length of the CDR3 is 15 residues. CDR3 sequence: CATSDETGDDYGYTF. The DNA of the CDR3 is TGTGCCACCAGTGACGAGACAGGGGACGACTATGGCTACACCTTC.

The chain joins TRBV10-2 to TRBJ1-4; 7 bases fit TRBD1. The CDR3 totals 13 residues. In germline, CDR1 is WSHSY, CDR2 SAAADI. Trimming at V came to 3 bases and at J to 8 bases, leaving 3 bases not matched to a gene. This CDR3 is CASSDRGWEKLFF. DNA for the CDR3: TGCGCCAGCAGTGACAGGGGGTGGGAAAAACTGTTTTTT.

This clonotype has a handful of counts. The CDR3 nucleotides are TGCAGTGCTAGAGATCAAGGGACCAATTCACCCCTCCACTTT. It translates to CSARDQGTNSPLHF. The chain joins TRBV20-1 to TRBJ1-6; the D gene is possibly TRBD1 (5 bases). Germline lookup yields CDR1 DFQATT and CDR2 SNEGSKA (reference sequence). This CDR3 is built from 14 residues. V lost 0 bases, J lost 7 bases, and 10 bases lay in between.

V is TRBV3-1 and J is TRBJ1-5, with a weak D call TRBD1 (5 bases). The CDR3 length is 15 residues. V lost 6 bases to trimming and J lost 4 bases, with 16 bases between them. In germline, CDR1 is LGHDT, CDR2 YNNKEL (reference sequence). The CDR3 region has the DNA TGTGCCAGCAGTCCACGATGGGGGGGAAATCAGCCCCAGCATTTT. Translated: CASSPRWGGNQPQHF.

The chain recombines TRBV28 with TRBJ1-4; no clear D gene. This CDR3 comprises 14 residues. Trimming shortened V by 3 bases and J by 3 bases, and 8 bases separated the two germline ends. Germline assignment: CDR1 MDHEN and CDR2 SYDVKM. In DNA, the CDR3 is TGTGCCAGCAGTTTTTACAGCCCTAATGAAAAACTGTTTTTT. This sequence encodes CASSFYSPNEKLFF.

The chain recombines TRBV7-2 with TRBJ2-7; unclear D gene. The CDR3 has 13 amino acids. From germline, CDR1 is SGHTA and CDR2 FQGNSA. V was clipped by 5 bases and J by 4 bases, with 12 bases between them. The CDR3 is CASSPPPWYEQYF. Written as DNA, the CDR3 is TGTGCCAGCAGCCCCCCTCCTTGGTACGAGCAGTACTTC.

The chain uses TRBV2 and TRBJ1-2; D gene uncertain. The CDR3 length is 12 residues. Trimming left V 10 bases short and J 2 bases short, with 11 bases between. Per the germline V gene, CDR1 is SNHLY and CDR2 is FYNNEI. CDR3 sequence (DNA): TGTGCCACCCCAAGGGCCAACTATGGCTACACCTTC. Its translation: CATPRANYGYTF.

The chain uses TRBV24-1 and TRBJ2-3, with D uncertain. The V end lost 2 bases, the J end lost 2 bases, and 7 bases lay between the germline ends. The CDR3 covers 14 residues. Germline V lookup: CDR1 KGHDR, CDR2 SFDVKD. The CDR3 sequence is CATSDSQDTDTQYF. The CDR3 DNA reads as TGTGCCACCAGTGATTCCCAGGACACAGATACGCAGTATTTT.

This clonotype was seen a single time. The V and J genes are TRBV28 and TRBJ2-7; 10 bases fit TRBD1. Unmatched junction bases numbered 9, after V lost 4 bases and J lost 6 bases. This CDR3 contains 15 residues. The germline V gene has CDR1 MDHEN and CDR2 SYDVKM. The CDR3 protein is CASSSGGTGVFEQYF. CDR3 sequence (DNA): TGTGCCAGCAGTTCCGGGGGGACAGGGGTATTCGAGCAGTACTTC.

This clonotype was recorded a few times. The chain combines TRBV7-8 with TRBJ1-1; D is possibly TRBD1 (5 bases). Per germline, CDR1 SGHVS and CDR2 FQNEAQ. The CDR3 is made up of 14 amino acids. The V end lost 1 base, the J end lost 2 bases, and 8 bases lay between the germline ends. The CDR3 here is CASSLVTANTEAFF. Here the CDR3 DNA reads TGTGCCAGCAGCTTAGTGACAGCAAACACTGAAGCTTTCTTT. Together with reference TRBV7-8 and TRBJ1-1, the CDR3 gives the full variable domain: GAGVSQSPRYKVAKRGQDVALRCDPISGHVSLFWYQQALGQGPEFLTYFQNEAQLDKSGLPSDRFFAERPEGSVSTLKIQRTQQEDSAVYLCASSLVTANTEAFFGQGTRLTVV.

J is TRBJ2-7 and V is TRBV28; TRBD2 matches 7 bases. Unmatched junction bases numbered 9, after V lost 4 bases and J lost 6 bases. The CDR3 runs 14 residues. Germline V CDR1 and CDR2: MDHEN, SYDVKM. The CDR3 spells CASSSSAGVGEQYF. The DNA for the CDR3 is TGTGCCAGCAGTTCCTCTGCGGGAGTCGGCGAGCAGTACTTC.

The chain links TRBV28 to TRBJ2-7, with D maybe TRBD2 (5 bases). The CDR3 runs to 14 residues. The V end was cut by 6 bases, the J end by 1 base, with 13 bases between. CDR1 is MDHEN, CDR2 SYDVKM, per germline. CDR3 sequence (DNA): TGTGCCAGCAGCCCGAGTCTAGCTTCCTACGAGCAGTACTTC. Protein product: CASSPSLASYEQYF. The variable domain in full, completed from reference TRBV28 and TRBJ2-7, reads DVKVTQSSRYLVKRTGEKVFLECVQDMDHENMFWYRQDPGLGLRLIYFSYDVKMKEKGDIPEGYSVSREKKERFSLILESASTNQTSMYLCASSPSLASYEQYFGPGTRLTVT.

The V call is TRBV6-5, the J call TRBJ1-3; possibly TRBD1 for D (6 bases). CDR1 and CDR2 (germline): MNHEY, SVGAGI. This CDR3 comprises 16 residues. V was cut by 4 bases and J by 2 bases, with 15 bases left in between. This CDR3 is CASSSAGGAPGNTIYF. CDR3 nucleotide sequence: TGTGCCAGCAGTTCTGCCGGGGGGGCGCCTGGAAACACCATATATTTT.

In DNA, the CDR3 is TGTGCCAGCTCAGTCACAGACAATCAGCCCCAGCATTTT. Its protein is CASSVTDNQPQHF. V gene TRBV18 combines with J gene TRBJ1-5; D unresolved. The germline V gene has CDR1 KGHSH and CDR2 LQKENI. Trimming took 5 bases from V and 3 from J, leaving 8 bases between them. This CDR3 is 13 amino acids long.

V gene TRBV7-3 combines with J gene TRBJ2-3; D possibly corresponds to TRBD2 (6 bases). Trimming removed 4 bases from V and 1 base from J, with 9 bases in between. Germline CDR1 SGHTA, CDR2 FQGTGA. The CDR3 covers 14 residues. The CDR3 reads CASSWASGTDTQYF. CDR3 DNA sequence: TGTGCCAGCAGCTGGGCTAGCGGCACAGATACGCAGTATTTT. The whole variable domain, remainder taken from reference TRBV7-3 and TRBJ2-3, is GAGVSQTPSNKVTEKGKYVELRCDPISGHTALYWYRQSLGQGPEFLIYFQGTGAADDSGLPNDRFFAVRPEGSVSTLKIQRTERGDSAVYLCASSWASGTDTQYFGPGTRLTVL.

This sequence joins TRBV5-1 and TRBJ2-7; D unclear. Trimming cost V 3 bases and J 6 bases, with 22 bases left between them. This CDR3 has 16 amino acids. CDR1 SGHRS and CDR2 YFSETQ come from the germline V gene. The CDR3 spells CASSSIGPVGAGEQYF. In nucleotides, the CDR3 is TGCGCCAGCAGCTCAATTGGCCCGGTCGGAGCTGGCGAGCAGTACTTC.